A selection of T cell receptor beta chains follows, all from one sample in a study of T cell responses to AZD1222 COVID-19 vaccine. Clones were read by immunoSEQ multiplex PCR, and TCRdb kept only the in-frame ones, dropping some. The sample contains 150,000 or so clones, over 85% of which appear only once. The sequencing used peripheral blood, collected on day 0 of AZD1222 vaccination. These receptors came from an adult in good health. The CDR3 runs from the conserved cysteine through the conserved F or W. A D gene is named only where the DNA matches it firmly. Expanded clones get a size class; other rows say once, few or many, or leave the size out.

v_gene: TRBV5-5; d_gene: -; abundance: once; j_gene: TRBJ1-2; CDR3nt: TGTGCCAGCAGCTTGACAGCGAGGGACTATGGCTACACCTTC; CDR3aa: CASSLTARDYGYTF
v_gene: TRBV19; d_gene: TRBD2; abundance: once; j_gene: TRBJ2-1; CDR3nt: TGTGCCAGTAGTATCCCAACTAGCGGGAGATCGGGGGGTGGGAATGAGCAGTTCTTC; CDR3aa: CASSIPTSGRSGGGNEQFF
v_gene: TRBV6-6; d_gene: TRBD1; abundance: -; j_gene: TRBJ2-3; CDR3nt: TGTGCCAGCAGTCCCCACCCGACAGGGGGATACACAGATACGCAGTATTTT; CDR3aa: CASSPHPTGGYTDTQYF
v_gene: TRBV4-1; d_gene: -; abundance: -; j_gene: TRBJ1-6; CDR3nt: TGCGCCAGCAGCCAATTAGGGGCCCTCCACTTT; CDR3aa: CASSQLGALHF
v_gene: TRBV6-5; d_gene: TRBD2; abundance: -; j_gene: TRBJ2-1; CDR3nt: TGTGCCAGCAGGGCCGGGACTAGCGAAAACAATGAGCAGTTCTTC; CDR3aa: CASRAGTSENNEQFF
v_gene: TRBV20-1; d_gene: -; abundance: -; j_gene: TRBJ1-1; CDR3nt: TGCAGTGCTAGTAAGGCCCCTTCTTATTCTGAAGCTTTCTTT; CDR3aa: CSASKAPSYSEAFF
v_gene: TRBV5-6; d_gene: TRBD2; abundance: -; j_gene: TRBJ2-2; CDR3nt: TGTGCCAGCAGCCAACTAGCGTCGAACACCGGGGAGCTGTTTTTT; CDR3aa: CASSQLASNTGELFF
v_gene: TRBV6-6; d_gene: -; abundance: -; j_gene: TRBJ2-7; CDR3nt: TGTGCCACCACACGACCGGGAGCTCTCTATGAGCAGTACTTC; CDR3aa: CATTRPGALYEQYF
v_gene: TRBV27; d_gene: -; abundance: few; j_gene: TRBJ1-3; CDR3nt: TGTGCCAGCAGTTCCTCTTCGAACTCTGGAAACACCATATATTTT; CDR3aa: CASSSSSNSGNTIYF
v_gene: TRBV12-3/TRBV12-4; d_gene: -; abundance: -; j_gene: TRBJ2-3; CDR3nt: TGTGCCAGCAGTCCACCTCCCACAGATACGCAGTATTTT; CDR3aa: CASSPPPTDTQYF
v_gene: TRBV20-1; d_gene: -; abundance: -; j_gene: TRBJ2-7; CDR3nt: TGCAGTGCTAGTGGGGCAAGAGAGGGGCTCGAGCAGTACTTC; CDR3aa: CSASGAREGLEQYF
v_gene: TRBV6-5; d_gene: TRBD1; abundance: -; j_gene: TRBJ1-1; CDR3nt: TGTGCCAGCAGTTACTCGCAGGGGGCGGTGAACACTGAAGCTTTCTTT; CDR3aa: CASSYSQGAVNTEAFF
v_gene: TRBV5-1; d_gene: -; abundance: once; j_gene: TRBJ2-1; CDR3nt: TGCGCCAGCAGCCCCCCATCGACAGCGTACAATGAGCAGTTCTTC; CDR3aa: CASSPPSTAYNEQFF
v_gene: TRBV9; d_gene: TRBD1; abundance: -; j_gene: TRBJ1-2; CDR3nt: TGTGCCAGCAGCGTAGGCCTCGGACAGGACTATGGCTACACCTTC; CDR3aa: CASSVGLGQDYGYTF
v_gene: TRBV29-1; d_gene: -; abundance: -; j_gene: TRBJ1-1; CDR3nt: TGCAGCGTTGAAGAAAGCAGGGGCGTCACTGAAGCTTTCTTT; CDR3aa: CSVEESRGVTEAFF
v_gene: TRBV30; d_gene: -; abundance: -; j_gene: TRBJ1-6; CDR3nt: TGTGCCTGGAGTGGCCCTGACAGACCCCCCCTCCACTTT; CDR3aa: CAWSGPDRPPLHF
v_gene: TRBV7-2; d_gene: TRBD1; abundance: -; j_gene: TRBJ1-6; CDR3nt: TGTGCCAGCAGCACCAGGGGGTGGAATTCACCCCTCCACTTT; CDR3aa: CASSTRGWNSPLHF
v_gene: TRBV6-9; d_gene: TRBD2; abundance: -; j_gene: TRBJ2-1; CDR3nt: TGTGCCAGCAGGGGACTAGCGGATCGGAATGAGCAGTTCTTC; CDR3aa: CASRGLADRNEQFF
v_gene: TRBV7-2; d_gene: -; abundance: -; j_gene: TRBJ1-2; CDR3nt: TGTGCCAGCACCCCTCGTACAGGGAGCTATGGCTACACCTTC; CDR3aa: CASTPRTGSYGYTF
v_gene: TRBV6-5; d_gene: TRBD1; abundance: -; j_gene: TRBJ1-1; CDR3nt: TGTGCCAGCAGGACAGGGGAGAACACTGAAGCTTTCTTT; CDR3aa: CASRTGENTEAFF
v_gene: TRBV7-8; d_gene: TRBD1; abundance: -; j_gene: TRBJ1-5; CDR3nt: TGTGCCAGCAGCTTAATAGACAGGGTGAATCAGCCCCAGCATTTT; CDR3aa: CASSLIDRVNQPQHF
v_gene: TRBV5-4; d_gene: TRBD1; abundance: once; j_gene: TRBJ1-1; CDR3nt: TGTGCCAGCAGCGGGACAGGGGGCGCCTCGACTGAAGCTTTCTTT; CDR3aa: CASSGTGGASTEAFF
v_gene: TRBV15; d_gene: -; abundance: -; j_gene: TRBJ2-7; CDR3nt: TGTGCCACCAGCCCCAGGACGCATTACGAGCAGTACTTC; CDR3aa: CATSPRTHYEQYF
v_gene: TRBV5-1; d_gene: -; abundance: once; j_gene: TRBJ1-1; CDR3nt: TGCGCCAGCAGCTTGCTGGAGGGGAACACTGAAGCTTTCTTT; CDR3aa: CASSLLEGNTEAFF
v_gene: TRBV6-5; d_gene: -; abundance: -; j_gene: TRBJ1-5; CDR3nt: TGTGCCAGCAGTTACATGGGGCCAGGGGTGAATCAGCCCCAGCATTTT; CDR3aa: CASSYMGPGVNQPQHF
v_gene: TRBV5-1; d_gene: -; abundance: -; j_gene: TRBJ1-2; CDR3nt: TGCGCCAGCAGCTATGATAAGGAAGCCTATGGCTACACCTTC; CDR3aa: CASSYDKEAYGYTF
v_gene: TRBV29-1; d_gene: TRBD1; abundance: few; j_gene: TRBJ1-2; CDR3nt: TGCAGCGTTCGTACAGGGGATGAAGGCTACACCTTC; CDR3aa: CSVRTGDEGYTF
v_gene: TRBV7-9; d_gene: -; abundance: -; j_gene: TRBJ1-5; CDR3nt: TGTGCCAGCAGCCACTTCACAGGGAGCAATCAGCCCCAGCATTTT; CDR3aa: CASSHFTGSNQPQHF
v_gene: TRBV12-5; d_gene: TRBD2; abundance: -; j_gene: TRBJ2-7; CDR3nt: TGTGCTAGTGGTCCCGGGACTAGCGGGAGCCGGGGACTCGAGCAGTACTTC; CDR3aa: CASGPGTSGSRGLEQYF
v_gene: TRBV19; d_gene: TRBD2; abundance: -; j_gene: TRBJ2-1; CDR3nt: TGTGCCAGTAGTATATACCCTAGCGGGAATGAGCAGTTCTTC; CDR3aa: CASSIYPSGNEQFF
v_gene: TRBV7-6; d_gene: -; abundance: -; j_gene: TRBJ1-4; CDR3nt: TGTGCCAGCAGTCAAGACAGCTTTAATGAAAAACTGTTTTTT; CDR3aa: CASSQDSFNEKLFF
v_gene: TRBV5-1; d_gene: -; abundance: -; j_gene: TRBJ2-5; CDR3nt: TGCGCCAGCAGCTTGCAGCGGGAAGAGACCCAGTACTTC; CDR3aa: CASSLQREETQYF
v_gene: TRBV2; d_gene: TRBD1; abundance: -; j_gene: TRBJ2-7; CDR3nt: TGTGCCAGCAGTGAACGGACAGGTTCCTACGAGCAGTACTTC; CDR3aa: CASSERTGSYEQYF
v_gene: TRBV25-1; d_gene: -; abundance: once; j_gene: TRBJ1-5; CDR3nt: TGTGCCAGCAGTGAATCCAGCGATAATCAGCCCCAGCATTTT; CDR3aa: CASSESSDNQPQHF
v_gene: TRBV6-2/TRBV6-3; d_gene: TRBD1; abundance: -; j_gene: TRBJ2-7; CDR3nt: TGTGCCAGCAGTTACTCCGACAGGGCATACGACGAGCAGTACTTC; CDR3aa: CASSYSDRAYDEQYF
v_gene: TRBV27; d_gene: TRBD1; abundance: -; j_gene: TRBJ2-7; CDR3nt: TGTGCCAGCAGACTCACAGGGGCTTCAAACTACGAGCAGTACTTC; CDR3aa: CASRLTGASNYEQYF
v_gene: TRBV19; d_gene: TRBD1; abundance: -; j_gene: TRBJ1-4; CDR3nt: TGTGCCAGTAGTATAGTCCCGGGACAGTCAATGGAAAAACTGTTTTTT; CDR3aa: CASSIVPGQSMEKLFF
v_gene: TRBV2; d_gene: TRBD1; abundance: -; j_gene: TRBJ1-2; CDR3nt: TGTGCCAGCAGAAGACAGGGGATCTATGGCTACACCTTC; CDR3aa: CASRRQGIYGYTF
v_gene: TRBV5-5; d_gene: -; abundance: -; j_gene: TRBJ1-4; CDR3nt: TGTGCCAGCAGCTTGGAACGGGGGCAGGGTAATGAAAAACTGTTTTTT; CDR3aa: CASSLERGQGNEKLFF
v_gene: TRBV27; d_gene: -; abundance: -; j_gene: TRBJ1-5; CDR3nt: TGTGCCAGCAGTCCCCTGGGGAGTAATCAGCCCCAGCATTTT; CDR3aa: CASSPLGSNQPQHF
v_gene: TRBV7-2; d_gene: -; abundance: -; j_gene: TRBJ2-2; CDR3nt: TGTGCCAGCAGCTTAACGATGGGCACCGGGGAGCTGTTTTTT; CDR3aa: CASSLTMGTGELFF
v_gene: TRBV10-3; d_gene: TRBD1; abundance: -; j_gene: TRBJ2-5; CDR3nt: TGTGCCATCAGCTCGGGACAGGGGGTTGAGACCCAGTACTTC; CDR3aa: CAISSGQGVETQYF
v_gene: TRBV3-1/TRBV3-2; d_gene: -; abundance: -; j_gene: TRBJ2-1; CDR3nt: TGTGCCAGCAGCCAAGATCTTGTAAAAGATGAGCAGTTCTTC; CDR3aa: CASSQDLVKDEQFF
v_gene: TRBV4-2; d_gene: TRBD2; abundance: -; j_gene: TRBJ2-1; CDR3nt: TGTGCCAGCAGCCAAGGAGGACTAGGGTACAATGAGCAGTTCTTC; CDR3aa: CASSQGGLGYNEQFF
v_gene: TRBV19; d_gene: -; abundance: -; j_gene: TRBJ2-1; CDR3nt: TGTGCCAGTAGCATGAGCTCCTACAATGAGCAGTTCTTC; CDR3aa: CASSMSSYNEQFF
v_gene: TRBV6-6; d_gene: -; abundance: -; j_gene: TRBJ1-1; CDR3nt: TGTGCCAGCAGTTACCCCCAAAGGGTAGCGAACACTGAAGCTTTCTTT; CDR3aa: CASSYPQRVANTEAFF
v_gene: TRBV30; d_gene: -; abundance: -; j_gene: TRBJ2-7; CDR3nt: TGTGCCTGGAGTGTAAGTTGGGGGGCCTACGAGCAGTACTTC; CDR3aa: CAWSVSWGAYEQYF
v_gene: TRBV18; d_gene: TRBD1; abundance: -; j_gene: TRBJ1-6; CDR3nt: TGTGCCAGCTCACCACGGAGACAGGGGGGGAATTCACCCCTCCACTTT; CDR3aa: CASSPRRQGGNSPLHF
v_gene: TRBV7-9; d_gene: TRBD2; abundance: -; j_gene: TRBJ2-5; CDR3nt: TGTGCCAGCAGCTTAGAAGGGGCTAGCGGGAGACTAGAGACCCAGTACTTC; CDR3aa: CASSLEGASGRLETQYF
v_gene: TRBV18; d_gene: -; abundance: once; j_gene: TRBJ1-1; CDR3nt: TGTGCCAGCTCACCTATAGACCAGAACACTGAAGCTTTCTTT; CDR3aa: CASSPIDQNTEAFF
v_gene: TRBV28; d_gene: -; abundance: -; j_gene: TRBJ2-1; CDR3nt: TGTGCCAGCAGTCAACCTACAGCCTACTCCTACAATGAGCAGTTCTTC; CDR3aa: CASSQPTAYSYNEQFF
v_gene: TRBV7-9; d_gene: -; abundance: -; j_gene: TRBJ1-2; CDR3nt: TGTGCCAGCAGCTTAGTTGACAACGTCTATGGCTACACCTTC; CDR3aa: CASSLVDNVYGYTF
v_gene: TRBV6-5; d_gene: -; abundance: -; j_gene: TRBJ1-1; CDR3nt: TGTGCCAGCAGTAAACAGGGTCGGAACACTGAAGCTTTCTTT; CDR3aa: CASSKQGRNTEAFF